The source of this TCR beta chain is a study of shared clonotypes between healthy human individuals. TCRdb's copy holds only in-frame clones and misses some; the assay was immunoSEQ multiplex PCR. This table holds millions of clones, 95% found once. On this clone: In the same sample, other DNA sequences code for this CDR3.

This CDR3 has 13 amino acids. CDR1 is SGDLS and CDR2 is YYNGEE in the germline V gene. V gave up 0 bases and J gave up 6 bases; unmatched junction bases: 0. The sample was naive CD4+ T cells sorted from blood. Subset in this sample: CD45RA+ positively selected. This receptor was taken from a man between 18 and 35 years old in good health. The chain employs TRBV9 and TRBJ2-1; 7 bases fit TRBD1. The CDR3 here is CASSVAGGNEQFF. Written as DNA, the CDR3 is TGTGCCAGCAGCGTAGCAGGGGGCAATGAGCAGTTCTTC.